The TCR beta chain under discussion was sequenced for a study of T cells of healthy individuals. Germline-derived CDR1 and CDR2 are SGHRS and YFSETQ. Deletions cut 0 bases from V and 4 bases from J, with 9 bases between. The CDR3 is 14 amino acids. MiXCR, run by TCRdb on the 5' RACE reads, gives a single entry per CDR3 protein. The repertoire has more than 85,000 distinct CDR3 sequences, approximately 15% of them found once; the top ten carry around 6.4%. This clonotype was counted ten times or more. V and J are TRBV5-1 and TRBJ2-3; D is undetermined. The source is a human donor in good health. CDR3 amino acids: CASSLDRAADTQYF. The CDR3 DNA reads as TGCGCCAGCAGCTTGGATAGGGCGGCAGATACGCAGTATTTT. Variable domain in full (rest from reference TRBV5-1 and TRBJ2-3): KAGVTQTPRYLIKTRGQQVTLSCSPISGHRSVSWYQQTPGQGLQFLFEYFSETQRNKGNFPGRFSGRQFSNSRSEMNVSTLELGDSALYLCASSLDRAADTQYFGPGTRLTVL.